Below, 26 T cell receptor beta chains from the same sample are listed, as sequenced in a study of blood T cell repertoires in COVID-19. TCRdb keeps only in-frame clones here, not all; method: immunoSEQ multiplex PCR. The table shows 210,000 or so clones, with around 90% occurring only once. Source material: peripheral blood. The receptors originated from a man between 45 and 60 years old with acute or convalescent COVID-19.

The chain couples TRBV11-2 to TRBJ2-7; D is perhaps TRBD2 (6 bases). V lost 5 bases and J 3 bases, leaving 14 bases between the germline ends. The germline V gene has CDR1 SGHAT and CDR2 FQNNGV. This CDR3 is built from 14 residues. CDR3 region: CASSLVAAFYEQYF. The CDR3 DNA reads TGTGCCAGCAGCCTGGTAGCGGCCTTCTACGAGCAGTACTTC.

The chain employs TRBV27 and TRBJ2-6; tentatively, D is TRBD1 (6 bases). V lost 2 bases, J lost 1 base, and 6 bases lay in between. The germline CDR1 and CDR2 sequences are MNHEY and SMNVEV (reference sequence). The CDR3 covers 15 residues. The CDR3 bases are TGTGCCAGCAGTTTACAGGGGTCTGGGGCCAACGTCCTGACTTTC. Protein product: CASSLQGSGANVLTF.

This clone was found a few times. The gene calls are TRBV18 and TRBJ2-3, with D possibly being TRBD2 (6 bases). In germline, CDR1 is KGHSH, CDR2 LQKENI. The CDR3 has 16 residues. Trimming pared 4 bases from V and 0 bases from J, leaving 14 bases between. DNA of the CDR3: TGTGCCAGCTCACGCCTGTCGGGACTTAGCACAGATACGCAGTATTTT. Translating gives CASSRLSGLSTDTQYF.

V usage is TRBV7-9 and J usage is TRBJ2-2; D is unclear. V shed 5 bases and J shed 3 bases, with 4 bases lying between them. There are 12 residues in the CDR3. CDR1 is SEHNR and CDR2 is FQNEAQ in the germline V gene (reference sequence). CDR3 sequence (DNA): TGTGCCAGCAGCCCTTACACCGGGGAGCTGTTTTTT. It encodes CASSPYTGELFF.

The chain uses TRBV6-6 and TRBJ1-1; D call uncertain. This CDR3 region has 15 residues. V gave up 2 bases and J gave up 4 bases, with 14 bases separating them. Germline V CDR1 and CDR2: MNHNY, SVGAGI (reference sequence). CDR3 residues: CASSYPGQVGTEAFF. As DNA, the CDR3 is TGTGCCAGCAGTTACCCTGGGCAGGTAGGCACTGAAGCTTTCTTT.

The chain couples TRBV11-2 to TRBJ1-1, with D maybe TRBD1 (5 bases). The CDR3 loop spans 13 amino acids. The germline V gene encodes CDR1 SGHAT and CDR2 FQNNGV. V lost 0 bases to trimming and J lost 5 bases, with 7 bases between them. Here the CDR3 reads CASSLEGGTEAFF. In DNA, the CDR3 is TGTGCCAGCAGCTTAGAGGGGGGGACTGAAGCTTTCTTT.

The V call is TRBV3-1 (or the pseudogene TRBV3-2), the J call TRBJ2-1, with 14 bases identical to TRBD2. Germline trimming cut 1 base from V and 7 bases from J; bases unmatched to any gene: 0. Germline values: CDR1 LGHDT, CDR2 YNNKEL (reference sequence). The CDR3 spans 15 residues. The CDR3 reads CASSQGLAGGNEQFF. In DNA form, the CDR3 reads TGTGCCAGCAGCCAAGGACTAGCGGGGGGGAATGAGCAGTTCTTC.

V is TRBV28 and J is TRBJ2-2; TRBD2 matches at 8 bases. With 2 bases clipped from V and 5 bases from J, the junction kept 10 bases outside the gene matches. This CDR3 contains 17 residues. Germline CDR1 MDHEN, CDR2 SYDVKM. In DNA form, the CDR3 reads TGTGCCAGCAGTTTAGATTCGGCTAGCGGGTATACCGGGGAGCTGTTTTTT. Its protein is CASSLDSASGYTGELFF.

The chain links TRBV2 to TRBJ2-5; tentative D call: TRBD1 (7 bases). The CDR3 consists of 12 residues. Germline CDR1 reads SNHLY; CDR2 reads FYNNEI. Trimming stripped 10 bases from V and 5 bases from J, with 14 bases between. The CDR3 loop reads CATTGAGETQYF. CDR3 nucleotide sequence: TGTGCCACCACAGGGGCGGGGGAGACCCAGTACTTC.

The chain combines TRBV21-1 with TRBJ2-2; the D call TRBD2 from the table was never checked on the DNA. TRBV21-1 counts as a pseudogene. CDR3 length: 14 residues. The CDR3 nucleotides are TGTGCCAGCAGCTGTCGAGGGCGGAACGGGGAGCTGTTTTTT. Translation: CASSCRGRNGELFF.

This rearrangement joins TRBV12-3 or TRBV12-4 to TRBJ1-2, with 7 bases lining up with TRBD1. The V gene end was trimmed by 7 bases and the J gene end by 4 bases; junction bases not matched to a gene: 6. The CDR3 runs 13 residues. The chain's CDR3 is CASIIGDSYGYTF. CDR3 sequence (DNA): TGTGCCAGCATTATAGGGGACAGCTATGGCTACACCTTC.

This chain uses TRBV9 with TRBJ2-2; D gene uncertain. Germline V lookup: CDR1 SGDLS, CDR2 YYNGEE. Trimming left V 2 bases short and J 8 bases short, with 10 bases between. The CDR3 contains 13 residues. DNA for the CDR3: TGTGCCAGCAGCGTGAGAGATTCGGGGGAGCTGTTTTTT. Translated: CASSVRDSGELFF. Together with reference TRBV9 and TRBJ2-2, the CDR3 gives the full variable domain: DSGVTQTPKHLITATGQRVTLRCSPRSGDLSVYWYQQSLDQGLQFLIQYYNGEERAKGNILERFSAQQFPDLHSELNLSSLELGDSALYFCASSVRDSGELFFGEGSRLTVL.

The chain employs TRBV15 and TRBJ2-1, with D perhaps TRBD1 (5 bases). Germline values: CDR1 LNHNV, CDR2 YYDKDF (reference sequence). Trimming left V 1 base short and J 5 bases short, with 6 bases between. The CDR3 sequence is 13 residues long. The chain's CDR3 is CATSRAGNNEQFF. Written as DNA, the CDR3 is TGTGCCACCAGCAGAGCAGGGAACAATGAGCAGTTCTTC.

This chain connects TRBV7-3 to TRBJ2-7; 9 bases match TRBD1. Germline CDR1 and CDR2: SGHTA and FQGTGA. The CDR3 totals 14 residues. With V trimmed by 3 bases and J by 3 bases, 3 bases remained unmatched. CDR3 sequence: CASSLGQGHYEQYF. The CDR3, as DNA: TGTGCCAGCAGCTTGGGACAGGGACACTACGAGCAGTACTTC.

The chain uses TRBV5-6 and TRBJ2-7; a possible D gene is TRBD2 (6 bases). Germline assignment: CDR1 SGHDT and CDR2 YYEEEE. Trimming took off 1 base at V and 4 bases at J, with 15 bases between the two ends. The CDR3 is 15 amino acids. CDR3: CASSLFGRGGYEQYV. The CDR3 bases are TGTGCCAGCAGCTTGTTTGGACGGGGAGGTTACGAGCAGTACGTC.

This rearrangement joins TRBV7-9 to TRBJ2-1, with D possibly being TRBD1 (6 bases). Germline CDR1 is SEHNR and CDR2 is FQNEAQ (reference sequence). The V end lost 3 bases, the J end lost 0 bases, and 9 bases lay between the germline ends. The length of the CDR3 is 15 residues. In nucleotides, the CDR3 is TGTGCCAGCAGCTTCGACAGGAGCTCCTACAATGAGCAGTTCTTC. Its translation: CASSFDRSSYNEQFF.

This sequence joins TRBV10-3 and TRBJ2-3, with 10 bases aligning to TRBD2. Germline CDR1 and CDR2: ENHRY and SYGVKD. The CDR3 length is 15 residues. V trimming: 2 bases; J trimming: 3 bases; junction bases outside the gene matches: 2. The CDR3 region is CAISELGLATDTQYF. The CDR3 DNA sequence: TGTGCCATCAGTGAGCTGGGACTAGCGACAGATACGCAGTATTTT.

The chain links TRBV6-6 to TRBJ1-4; 9 bases line up with TRBD1. The CDR3 spans 14 residues. V was pared by 6 bases and J by 9 bases, with 8 bases of the junction left unmatched. Germline CDR1 MNHNY, CDR2 SVGAGI (reference sequence). CDR3 in DNA: TGTGCCAGCAGGTCCCGGGACAGGGTACAAAAACTGTTTTTT. This encodes CASRSRDRVQKLFF.

This sequence joins TRBV30 and TRBJ1-2, with D perhaps TRBD1 (5 bases). Germline-derived CDR1 and CDR2 are GTSNPN and SVGIG (reference sequence). This CDR3 is built from 17 residues. V shed 1 base and J shed 6 bases, with 24 bases lying between them. In DNA, the CDR3 is TGTGCCTGGAGTGATAAGGGGCCGACGAGGCGAGACAATGGCTACACCTTC. It encodes CAWSDKGPTRRDNGYTF. The full variable domain, its missing parts supplied by reference TRBV30 and TRBJ1-2, is SQTIHQWPATLVQPVGSPLSLECTVEGTSNPNLYWYRQAAGRGLQLLFYSVGIGQISSEVPQNLSASRPQDRQFILSSKKLLLSDSGFYLCAWSDKGPTRRDNGYTFGSGTRLTVV.

This chain joins TRBV27 and TRBJ1-3, with a tentative D call TRBD1 (5 bases). The CDR3 has 14 amino acids. The germline V and J ends were trimmed by 6 bases and 3 bases, with 12 bases remaining between them. The germline V gene encodes CDR1 MNHEY and CDR2 SMNVEV (reference sequence). The CDR3: CASSSAGFGNTIYF. In DNA form, the CDR3 reads TGTGCCAGCAGCTCCGCAGGGTTTGGAAACACCATATATTTT.

This chain connects TRBV5-5 to TRBJ2-5; 9 nucleotides agree with TRBD1. Germline assignment: CDR1 SGHKS and CDR2 YYEKEE (reference sequence). This CDR3 is 15 amino acids long. V lost 0 bases and J lost 5; bases outside the gene matches: 5. CDR3 DNA sequence: TGTGCCAGCAGCTTGGGCGGACAGGGGCGGGAGACCCAGTACTTC. This codes for CASSLGGQGRETQYF. The complete variable domain, with remaining parts taken from reference TRBV5-5 and TRBJ2-5, reads DAGVTQSPTHLIKTRGQQVTLRCSPISGHKSVSWYQQVLGQGPQFIFQYYEKEERGRGNFPDRFSARQFPNYSSELNVNALLLGDSALYLCASSLGGQGRETQYFGPGTRLLVL.

The chain employs TRBV29-1 and TRBJ1-4; TRBD1 might be the D (6 bases). CDR1 SQVTM and CDR2 ANQGSEA come from the germline V gene. The CDR3 has 13 residues. V lost 6 bases and J lost 0, with 8 bases in between. The CDR3 region is CSVWTATNEKLFF. As DNA, the CDR3 is TGCAGCGTATGGACAGCAACTAATGAAAAACTGTTTTTT.

The chain recombines TRBV19 with TRBJ1-2, with a tentative D call TRBD1 (5 bases). CDR3 length: 15 amino acids. The germline V and J ends were trimmed by 7 bases and 0 bases, with 15 bases remaining between them. Germline V gives CDR1 LNHDA, CDR2 SQIVND (reference sequence). The DNA of the CDR3 is TGTGCCAGTACTAAACTGACAGCATCTAACTATGGCTACACCTTC. Amino acid sequence: CASTKLTASNYGYTF.

The chain links TRBV7-8 to TRBJ2-5; the match to TRBD2 covers 7 bases. The CDR3 is made up of 16 amino acids. V gave up 5 bases and J gave up 2 bases; unmatched junction bases: 11. Per the germline V gene, CDR1 is SGHVS and CDR2 is FQNEAQ. For the CDR3, the DNA is TGTGCCAGCAGCCTTTCCGGGGGGTACAAACAAGAGACCCAGTACTTC. Its translation is CASSLSGGYKQETQYF.

This clone was observed a single time. The chain is built from TRBV30 and TRBJ1-6; D ambiguous. The CDR3 covers 14 residues. V dropped 0 bases and J dropped 7 bases, with 10 bases sitting between them. Looked up from germline, CDR1 is GTSNPN and CDR2 is SVGIG (reference sequence). As DNA, the CDR3 is TGTGCCTGGAGTGTATACGGGAAAAATTCACCCCTCCACTTT. Its protein product is CAWSVYGKNSPLHF.

The chain carries TRBV10-3 and TRBJ2-1, with 12 bases aligning to TRBD2. CDR1 and CDR2 (germline): ENHRY, SYGVKD. Trimming took 4 bases from V and 6 from J; bases not matched to a gene: 7. The CDR3 has 16 amino acids. The CDR3 region has the DNA TGTGCCATCAGTGGTCTAGCGGGGGGGAACATCAATGAGCAGTTCTTC. It codes for CAISGLAGGNINEQFF.